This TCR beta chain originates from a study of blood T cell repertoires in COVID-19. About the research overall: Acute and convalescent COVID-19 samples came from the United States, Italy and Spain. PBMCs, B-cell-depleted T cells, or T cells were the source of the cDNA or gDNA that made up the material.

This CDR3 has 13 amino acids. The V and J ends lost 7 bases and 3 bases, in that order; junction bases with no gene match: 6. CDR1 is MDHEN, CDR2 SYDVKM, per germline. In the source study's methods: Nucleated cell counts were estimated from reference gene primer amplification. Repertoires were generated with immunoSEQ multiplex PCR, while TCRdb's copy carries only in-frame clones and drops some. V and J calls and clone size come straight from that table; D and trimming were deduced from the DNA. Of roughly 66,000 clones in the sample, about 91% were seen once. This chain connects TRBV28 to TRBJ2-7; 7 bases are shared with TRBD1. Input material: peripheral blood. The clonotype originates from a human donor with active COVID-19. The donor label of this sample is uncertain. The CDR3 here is CASTLRGRYEQYF. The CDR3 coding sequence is TGTGCCAGCACCCTAAGGGGGCGCTACGAGCAGTACTTC.